This T cell receptor (beta chain) was recovered during a study of somatic mutations in cytotoxic T cells in rheumatoid arthritis. Study results and limitations: For CD8+ T-cell clonality, rheumatoid arthritis patients and age-matched healthy controls did not differ significantly. The largest CD8+ clone made up over 20% of CD8+ cells in about an eighth of the roughly 65 patients. CD8+ clonality increased with age in rheumatoid arthritis patients but not in healthy controls.

This CDR3 is 15 amino acids long. The germline V gene has CDR1 MNHEY and CDR2 SMNVEV (reference sequence). The V and J ends lost 5 bases and 0 bases respectively, with 14 bases between them. Profiled with immunoSEQ multiplex PCR; TCRdb holds only in-frame clones, not every one. The sample holds about 10,000 clones, approximately 90% seen once. Of note for this clone: Its antigen remains unidentified.

Separation of CD4+ and CD8+ cells was performed by positive magnetic bead selection, and purity was verified by flow cytometry. What was sequenced was CD8+ T cells sorted from blood. The TCR sequence derives from a young woman with rheumatoid arthritis. The rearrangement links TRBV27 to TRBJ2-7, with a possible D match to TRBD2 (6 bases). The CDR3 loop is CASSIADPSSYEQYF. The CDR3 DNA sequence: TGTGCCAGCAGTATAGCGGACCCGAGCTCCTACGAGCAGTACTTC.